Below, 21 T cell receptor beta chains from the same sample are listed, as sequenced in a study of T cells in Graves' hyperthyroidism and ophthalmopathy. Amplified regions were TCR beta CDR3 sequences from RNA transcripts. The HTBI set primed first-round TCR CDR3 RT-PCR. TCRdb processed the multiplex PCR reads anew with MiXCR; each CDR3 protein has one entry. The sample has around 360,000 distinct CDR3 sequences, about 16% seen once. The sequenced sample was blood. The receptors shown here come from a woman in her sixties with Graves' ophthalmopathy.

This clonotype was counted many times. This chain links TRBV20-1 with TRBJ2-6; D is possibly TRBD1 (7 bases). V was trimmed by 0 bases and J by 4 bases, leaving 16 bases between them. This CDR3 has 17 amino acids. Germline-derived CDR1 and CDR2 are DFQATT and SNEGSKA (reference sequence). The CDR3 nucleotides are TGCAGTGCTAGAGATTCGGAGGGGGCGGGAGGGGCCAACGTCCTGACTTTC. It codes for CSARDSEGAGGANVLTF.

Remarks on this clonotype: At one boundary the junction diverges from the germline segment, which might be a read error. The chain recombines TRBV20-1 with TRBJ2-3, with a possible D match to TRBD1 (5 bases). CDR3 length: 15 residues. Germline CDR1 DFQATT, CDR2 SNEGSKA (reference sequence). The CDR3 is CSARRGRVDKDTQYF. In DNA, the CDR3 is TGCAGTGCAAGAAGGGGAAGAGTAGACAAAGATACGCAGTATTTC.

Ten or more counts support this clonotype. This chain links TRBV7-2 with TRBJ1-5; unclear D gene. The CDR3 extends over 13 amino acids. Germline loops: CDR1 SGHTA, CDR2 FQGNSA. The ends were cut back, 2 bases at V and 7 bases at J, with 9 bases in the middle. CDR3 residues: CASSLTQRQPQHF. The DNA of the CDR3 is TGTGCCAGCAGCTTAACTCAACGACAGCCCCAGCATTTT.

This clonotype was counted many times. The chain has TRBV3-1 and TRBJ2-1; possible D gene TRBD1, 6 bases. V dropped 1 base and J dropped 12 bases, with 13 bases sitting between them. Germline V CDR1 and CDR2: LGHDT, YNNKEL (reference sequence). CDR3 length: 13 residues. For the CDR3, the DNA is TGTGCCAGCAGCCAAGGAGGGGGAATGAGGCAGTTCTTC. Translation: CASSQGGGMRQFF.

This clonotype was counted only a few times. The gene calls are TRBV27 and TRBJ2-1; a possible D gene is TRBD2 (6 bases). The germline V gene has CDR1 MNHEY and CDR2 SMNVEV (reference sequence). CDR3 length: 14 amino acids. V dropped 6 bases and J dropped 2 bases, with 11 bases sitting between them. The chain's CDR3 is CASSRGLTYNEQFF. For the CDR3, the DNA is TGTGCCAGCAGCCGCGGACTAACCTACAATGAGCAGTTCTTC.

The gene calls are TRBV9 and TRBJ2-1; TRBD2 matches 12 bases. The ends lost 1 base at V and 0 bases at J; junction bases unmatched: 8. The CDR3 length is 19 residues. The germline V gene encodes CDR1 SGDLS and CDR2 YYNGEE. The CDR3 is CASSVSGTSGLSSYNEQFF. CDR3 nucleotides: TGTGCCAGCAGCGTAAGCGGGACTAGCGGGTTGAGCTCCTACAATGAGCAGTTCTTC.

This clonotype showed up many times. The chain combines TRBV12-3 or TRBV12-4 with TRBJ1-5; D unclear. CDR3 length equals 14 residues. Deletions cut 3 bases from V and 2 bases from J, with 8 bases between. CDR3 coding DNA: TGTGCCAGCAGTTTTCTCTATGGCAATCAGCCCCAGCATTTT. This gives the protein CASSFLYGNQPQHF.

Note on this clonotype: An end of the junction does not agree with germline; a read error may underlie this. This CDR3 reads CAGSSPDRWPGNTIYF. The CDR3 DNA follows: TGTGCCGGCAGCTCCCCCGACAGGTGGCCTGGAAACACCATATATTTT. V is TRBV6-1 and J is TRBJ1-3; D possibly corresponds to TRBD1 (6 bases). There are 16 residues in the CDR3. Germline-derived CDR1 and CDR2 are MNHNS and SASEGT.

The chain recombines TRBV29-1 with TRBJ2-7; D assignment may be TRBD1 or TRBD2 (6 bases each). The CDR3 loop spans 14 amino acids. The V end lost 6 bases, the J end lost 5 bases, and 20 bases lay between the germline ends. Germline V CDR1 and CDR2: SQVTM, ANQGSEA. The CDR3 here is CSVGGDGLMNEQYF. The CDR3 DNA sequence: TGCAGCGTGGGGGGCGACGGTCTAATGAACGAGCAGTACTTC.

This clonotype was detected a few times. The rearrangement uses TRBV5-1 and TRBJ2-1; 11 bases map to TRBD2. V shed 0 bases, J shed 8 bases, and the junction held 16 bases outside the gene matches. CDR1 and CDR2 (germline): SGHRS, YFSETQ. The CDR3 contains 19 residues. Written as DNA, the CDR3 is TGCGCCAGCAGCTTGGTGCCTAGCGGGAGGAATTTGTTGGTTGATGAGCAGTTCTTC. Encoded protein: CASSLVPSGRNLLVDEQFF.

This chain links TRBV9 with TRBJ2-1; TRBD2 matches at 11 bases. The V gene end was trimmed by 4 bases and the J gene end by 4 bases; junction bases not matched to a gene: 7. Per germline, CDR1 SGDLS and CDR2 YYNGEE. This CDR3 comprises 16 residues. Here the CDR3 reads CASSPPGLAEYNEQFF. The CDR3 DNA reads as TGTGCCAGCAGCCCCCCGGGACTAGCGGAATACAATGAGCAGTTCTTC.

In regard to this clonotype: With a much larger clone just one base away, this may be a read error. The chain recombines TRBV9 with TRBJ2-5; TRBD1 matches 8 bases. Trimming at V came to 3 bases and at J to 8 bases, leaving 12 bases not matched to a gene. Germline V lookup: CDR1 SGDLS, CDR2 YYNGEE. The CDR3 covers 15 residues. The chain's CDR3 is CASSEHRDRRETQYF. The CDR3 coding sequence is TGTGCCAGCAGCGAACACCGGGACAGGCGAGAAACCCAGTACTTC.

This clonotype was seen a few times. The rearrangement links TRBV28 to TRBJ2-6, with D unresolved. Per the germline V gene, CDR1 is MDHEN and CDR2 is SYDVKM. The CDR3 totals 16 residues. Trimming took 2 bases from V and 0 from J, leaving 8 bases between them. The CDR3 here is CASSLSEVSGANVLTF. The CDR3 bases are TGTGCCAGCAGTTTAAGTGAGGTCTCTGGGGCCAACGTCCTGACTTTC. Full variable domain (outside the CDR3, taken from reference TRBV28 and TRBJ2-6): DVKVTQSSRYLVKRTGEKVFLECVQDMDHENMFWYRQDPGLGLRLIYFSYDVKMKEKGDIPEGYSVSREKKERFSLILESASTNQTSMYLCASSLSEVSGANVLTFGAGSRLTVL.

This clonotype was seen a few times. In nucleotides, the CDR3 is TGCAGTGCTAGTAGGCCCCCCAACATTCAGTACTTC. Residues: CSASRPPNIQYF. The V and J genes are TRBV20-1 and TRBJ2-4, with unresolved D. Per the germline V gene, CDR1 is DFQATT and CDR2 is SNEGSKA (reference sequence). The CDR3 has 12 amino acids. V was trimmed by 3 bases and J by 7 bases, leaving 10 bases between them.

The V call is TRBV27, the J call TRBJ2-5, with TRBD2 identical over 11 bases. Germline-derived CDR1 and CDR2 are MNHEY and SMNVEV (reference sequence). This CDR3 has 16 amino acids. The V and J ends lost 5 bases and 5 bases, in that order; junction bases with no gene match: 10. CDR3 sequence: CASSDPIAGGPETQYF. The DNA for the CDR3 is TGTGCCAGCAGTGACCCTATAGCGGGAGGGCCTGAGACCCAGTACTTC.

The V call is TRBV27, the J call TRBJ2-5; 7 bases map to TRBD1. Germline assignment: CDR1 MNHEY and CDR2 SMNVEV (reference sequence). Trimming cost V 5 bases and J 0 bases; bases outside gene matches: 9. The CDR3 consists of 16 residues. CDR3 residues: CASSPGGPTNQETQYF. CDR3 nucleotides: TGTGCCAGCAGTCCAGGGGGTCCAACGAACCAAGAGACCCAGTACTTC.

V and J are TRBV27 and TRBJ2-2, with 13 bases lining up with TRBD2. CDR1 and CDR2 (germline): MNHEY, SMNVEV (reference sequence). Losses at the gene ends were 5 bases for V and 10 bases for J; bases not matched to a gene: 10. The CDR3 covers 16 residues. CDR3 region: CASSPRTSGSSEELFF. Written as DNA, the CDR3 is TGTGCCAGCAGTCCTCGGACTAGCGGGAGCTCTGAGGAGCTGTTTTTT.

The chain joins TRBV19 to TRBJ2-1, with 11 bases that match TRBD2. V gave up 8 bases and J gave up 3 bases; unmatched junction bases: 9. This CDR3 is 16 amino acids long. Germline-derived CDR1 and CDR2 are LNHDA and SQIVND (reference sequence). The CDR3 loop reads CASRRGTSGDYNEQFF. The CDR3 DNA follows: TGTGCCAGTCGCCGCGGGACTAGCGGAGACTACAATGAGCAGTTCTTC.

Worth noting for this clonotype: The junction differs from germline at one of its ends, possibly a read error. The V call is TRBV28, the J call TRBJ2-2; a possible D gene is TRBD2 (6 bases). The CDR3 consists of 14 residues. Germline V gene sequence: CDR1 MDHEN, CDR2 SYDVKM. The CDR3 protein is CASSLSASTGGLFF. CDR3 DNA: TGTGCCAGCAGTTTATCGGCAAGCACCGGGGGGCTGTTTTTT.

The chain joins TRBV24-1 to TRBJ1-3, with TRBD1 as a possible D gene (5 bases). Between the trimmed V and J ends, which lost 9 bases and 0 bases, there was a span of 11 bases. The CDR3 covers 14 residues. Germline V lookup: CDR1 KGHDR, CDR2 SFDVKD. CDR3: CATPDTSSGNTIYF. CDR3 in DNA: TGTGCCACCCCGGACACAAGCTCTGGAAACACCATATATTTT.

This clonotype has only a few counts. The V and J genes are TRBV7-9 and TRBJ2-4, with a tentative D call TRBD2 (5 bases). This CDR3 has 12 amino acids. Looked up from germline, CDR1 is SEHNR and CDR2 is FQNEAQ (reference sequence). Between the trimmed V and J ends, which lost 6 bases and 8 bases, there was a span of 11 bases. This chain's CDR3 is CASSPSRDIQYF. The CDR3 DNA is TGTGCCAGCAGTCCCTCGAGGGACATTCAGTACTTC.